The 27 T cell receptor beta chains in this list originate from one sample, sequenced in a study of CD4 T cells in relation to SARS-CoV-2 and coronaviruses. For these receptors, no antigen is known. The protocol was immunoSEQ multiplex PCR, while the TCRdb copy is restricted to in-frame clones and leaves out a portion. There are about 30,000 clones in the sample; roughly four fifths occur only once, and 3.4% lies in the top ten. Sequenced sample: memory CD4+ T cells from PBMCs, cultured in vitro. Receptor source: an adult with COVID-19.

The chain joins TRBV30 to TRBJ1-1; D is possibly TRBD1 (6 bases). Germline V CDR1 and CDR2: GTSNPN, SVGIG (reference sequence). This CDR3 comprises 15 residues. Trimming pared 3 bases from V and 2 bases from J, leaving 16 bases between. CDR3 region: CAWSDYRDFNTEAFF. In nucleotides, the CDR3 is TGTGCCTGGAGCGACTACAGGGATTTTAACACTGAAGCTTTCTTT.

V is TRBV2 and J is TRBJ2-5, with unresolved D. Trimming removed 3 bases from V and 2 bases from J, with 10 bases in between. Germline CDR1 is SNHLY and CDR2 is FYNNEI. The length of the CDR3 is 14 residues. The DNA of the CDR3 is TGTGCCAGCAGTGAGAAGCACGTACAAGAGACCCAGTACTTC. Protein product: CASSEKHVQETQYF.

The sample holds a few counts of this clone. J is TRBJ2-1 and V is TRBV29-1; possible D gene TRBD1, 5 bases. The germline V gene encodes CDR1 SQVTM and CDR2 ANQGSEA. The CDR3 contains 15 residues. Trimming pared 0 bases from V and 0 bases from J, leaving 9 bases between. CDR3 sequence: CSVEDLDNSYNEQFF. As DNA, the CDR3 is TGCAGCGTTGAAGATCTGGACAACTCCTACAATGAGCAGTTCTTC.

This chain connects TRBV5-1 to TRBJ2-1; 7 bases map to TRBD2. CDR3 length: 16 amino acids. Germline CDR1 SGHRS, CDR2 YFSETQ. J was trimmed by 0 bases and V by 2 bases; bases with no gene match: 5. The DNA of the CDR3 is TGCGCCAGCAGCTTTGGCGGGAGTTCCTCCTACAATGAGCAGTTCTTC. As protein: CASSFGGSSSYNEQFF. Full variable domain (missing parts from reference TRBV5-1 and TRBJ2-1): KAGVTQTPRYLIKTRGQQVTLSCSPISGHRSVSWYQQTPGQGLQFLFEYFSETQRNKGNFPGRFSGRQFSNSRSEMNVSTLELGDSALYLCASSFGGSSSYNEQFFGPGTRLTVL.

The chain is built from TRBV4-2 and TRBJ1-4; D not certain. V was pared by 0 bases and J by 6 bases, with 17 bases between. This CDR3 has 17 amino acids. From germline, CDR1 is LGHNA and CDR2 YNFKEQ. As DNA, the CDR3 is TGTGCCAGCAGCCAAGAATCGGTGAGGTTTAGGGATGAAAAACTGTTTTTT. Protein sequence: CASSQESVRFRDEKLFF.

The genes are TRBV7-2 and TRBJ2-1; possibly TRBD1 for D (6 bases). The CDR3 has 12 amino acids. Germline CDR1 is SGHTA and CDR2 is FQGNSA. Trimming stripped 5 bases from V and 15 bases from J, with 17 bases between. The CDR3 spells CASSLPLGGLFF. The DNA for the CDR3 is TGTGCCAGCAGCCTGCCTCTAGGGGGTCTGTTCTTC.

CDR3 protein: CASSLLAGDTGELFF. In DNA form, the CDR3 reads TGCGCCAGCAGCTTGCTTGCGGGAGACACCGGGGAGCTGTTTTTT. This sequence joins TRBV5-1 and TRBJ2-2, with 7 bases identical to TRBD2. The CDR3 length is 15 residues. J lost 3 bases, V lost 1 base, and 3 bases had no gene match. CDR1 is SGHRS and CDR2 is YFSETQ in the germline V gene.

This rearrangement joins TRBV6-6 to TRBJ1-2; 7 bases fit TRBD1. Germline assignment: CDR1 MNHNY and CDR2 SVGAGI (reference sequence). The V gene end was trimmed by 0 bases and the J gene end by 6 bases; junction bases not matched to a gene: 10. This CDR3 is 16 amino acids long. CDR3 DNA: TGTGCCAGCAGTTACTCGTCCCTGGGACAGTCACATGGCTACACCTTC. Its translation: CASSYSSLGQSHGYTF.

The V gene is TRBV27, the J gene TRBJ2-3; 10 nucleotides match TRBD1. Germline values: CDR1 MNHEY, CDR2 SMNVEV (reference sequence). J gave up 6 bases and V 3 bases, and 9 bases lay outside the gene matches. This CDR3 spans 16 amino acids. The DNA of the CDR3 is TGTGCCAGCAGTTTTTCAAGGACAGGGGGGTGGGATACGCAGTATTTT. Amino acid sequence: CASSFSRTGGWDTQYF.

This clone has a handful of counts. The chain links TRBV7-2 to TRBJ1-2; 7 nucleotides match TRBD1. The J segment lost 5 bases and the V segment lost 5 bases, leaving 11 bases of the junction unmatched. Germline V CDR1 and CDR2: SGHTA, FQGNSA. This CDR3 spans 15 amino acids. CDR3 amino acids: CASSEDRASLYGYTF. CDR3 coding DNA: TGTGCCAGCAGCGAAGACAGGGCTTCCCTTTATGGCTACACCTTC.

J is TRBJ2-5 and V is TRBV24-1; TRBD2 is a possible D gene (6 bases). With 4 bases removed from V and 3 bases from J, the gap between germline ends came to 17 bases. Germline CDR1 is KGHDR and CDR2 is SFDVKD. The CDR3 has 16 amino acids. DNA for the CDR3: TGTGCCACCAGTGACCATCCCCGGGACTCCAAAGAGACCCAGTACTTC. This gives the protein CATSDHPRDSKETQYF.

The gene calls are TRBV7-8 and TRBJ2-3, with D tentatively TRBD2 (7 bases). The CDR3 contains 14 residues. Germline CDR1 reads SGHVS; CDR2 reads FQNEAQ. V lost 8 bases and J 4 bases, leaving 16 bases between the germline ends. CDR3 bases: TGTGCCAGCGGGGGCGGGGGCTGGGCAGATACGCAGTATTTT. It is translated as CASGGGGWADTQYF. Together with reference TRBV7-8 and TRBJ2-3, the CDR3 gives the full variable domain: GAGVSQSPRYKVAKRGQDVALRCDPISGHVSLFWYQQALGQGPEFLTYFQNEAQLDKSGLPSDRFFAERPEGSVSTLKIQRTQQEDSAVYLCASGGGGWADTQYFGPGTRLTVL.

J is TRBJ1-1 and V is TRBV10-3; perhaps TRBD1 as D (5 bases). This CDR3 has 15 residues. CDR1 is ENHRY, CDR2 SYGVKD, per germline. The V and J ends lost 4 bases and 4 bases respectively, with 16 bases between them. The DNA for the CDR3 is TGTGCCATCAGTGCGGGGGGGGTCCGGGGCACTGAAGCTTTCTTT. This translates into CAISAGGVRGTEAFF.

The CDR3 region has the DNA TGTGCCAGCAGCAATAAACTAGCGGGTAAGGACAATGAGCAGTTCTTC. This translates into CASSNKLAGKDNEQFF. The J gene is TRBJ2-1, the V gene TRBV21-1; whether TRBD2, the table's D call, matches the DNA was not checked. TRBV21-1 constitutes a pseudogene. This CDR3 is built from 16 residues.

This clone was detected only a few times. The CDR3 coding sequence is TGTGCCACCAGCAGAGATATAGGCTCCTACAATGAGCAGTTCTTC. It translates to CATSRDIGSYNEQFF. The V and J genes are TRBV15 and TRBJ2-1; D gene uncertain. V lost 0 bases, J lost 0 bases, and 6 bases lay in between. The CDR3 sequence is 15 residues long. CDR1 is LNHNV, CDR2 YYDKDF, per germline (reference sequence).

This sequence joins TRBV27 and TRBJ2-5; 9 bases align to TRBD1. The junction had 7 bases not matched to a gene; V was cut back by 4 bases and J by 4 bases. The CDR3 has 15 residues. Germline V CDR1 and CDR2: MNHEY, SMNVEV (reference sequence). CDR3 loop: CASSSQDRGRETQYF. CDR3 nucleotides: TGTGCCAGCAGTTCGCAGGACAGGGGCCGAGAGACCCAGTACTTC.

CDR3 nucleotide sequence: TGTGCCAGCAGTTCGGGACTTTACAATGAGCAGTTCTTC. Protein product: CASSSGLYNEQFF. The chain uses TRBV6-2 or TRBV6-3 and TRBJ2-1, with D possibly matching TRBD2 (6 bases). Deletions cut 4 bases from V and 4 bases from J, with 8 bases between. Germline V gives CDR1 MNHEY, CDR2 SVGEGT. The CDR3 spans 13 residues.

The CDR3 region is CASSSHPRVTDTQYF. The DNA for the CDR3 is TGTGCCAGCAGCTCCCACCCCCGGGTTACAGATACGCAGTATTTT. The chain links TRBV7-9 to TRBJ2-3, with D unresolved. Germline CDR1 and CDR2: SEHNR and FQNEAQ (reference sequence). The length of the CDR3 is 15 residues. The ends were cut back, 4 bases at V and 3 bases at J, with 14 bases in the middle.

The V and J genes are TRBV7-9 and TRBJ1-5, with a possible D match to TRBD1 (6 bases). Trimming cost V 7 bases and J 7 bases, with 17 bases left between them. From germline, CDR1 is SEHNR and CDR2 FQNEAQ (reference sequence). CDR3 size: 14 residues. CDR3 bases: TGTGCCAGCACGTCGACAGGCTCTGGACAGCCCCAGCATTTT. Its translation is CASTSTGSGQPQHF.

The chain employs TRBV3-1 (or the pseudogene TRBV3-2) and TRBJ2-7; TRBD1 matches 8 bases. CDR3 size: 20 residues. V lost 0 bases, J lost 8 bases, and 24 bases stayed unmatched. Germline V lookup: CDR1 LGHDT, CDR2 YNNKEL (reference sequence). The CDR3 DNA reads as TGTGCCAGCAGCCAAGAAACCCCTACCTTTCAACTGGACAGGGTAGGAAAGCAGTACTTC. It encodes CASSQETPTFQLDRVGKQYF.

The V call is TRBV12-3 or TRBV12-4, the J call TRBJ2-5; no reliable D call. The CDR3 extends over 13 amino acids. Trimming stripped 8 bases from V and 2 bases from J, with 12 bases between. The CDR3 DNA reads as TGTGCCAGCGGCCTAAATCAGCAAGAGACCCAGTACTTC. Translating gives CASGLNQQETQYF.

The V call is TRBV7-3, the J call TRBJ2-3; 11 bases match TRBD2. The CDR3 contains 17 residues. Germline CDR1 reads SGHTA; CDR2 reads FQGTGA. V shed 6 bases, J shed 0 bases, and the junction held 8 bases outside the gene matches. CDR3 in DNA: TGTGCCAGCAGTCTTGGTAGCGGGAGGGCGAGCACAGATACGCAGTATTTT. As protein: CASSLGSGRASTDTQYF.

The rearrangement uses TRBV5-1 and TRBJ1-2; possibly TRBD1 for D (6 bases). CDR1 and CDR2 from the germline V gene are SGHRS and YFSETQ. CDR3 length equals 16 residues. V lost 4 bases, J lost 0 bases, and 16 bases lay in between. In DNA, the CDR3 is TGCGCCAGCAGCGCTTGGAACAGGGAAGCTAACTATGGCTACACCTTC. Protein product: CASSAWNREANYGYTF.

Only one count was recorded for this clone. V usage is TRBV19 and J usage is TRBJ2-2; D is unclear. V lost 9 bases and J 7 bases, leaving 18 bases between the germline ends. In germline, CDR1 is LNHDA, CDR2 SQIVND (reference sequence). CDR3 length: 14 residues. CDR3 coding DNA: TGTGCCAGCAGAATAGACGGAGTCCACGGGGAGCTGTTTTTT. Protein product: CASRIDGVHGELFF.

This clone was detected a few times. The CDR3 DNA reads as TGTGCCAGCAGTTTGGGGGGCCCTGCCTACGAGCAGTACTTC. It is translated as CASSLGGPAYEQYF. J is TRBJ2-7 and V is TRBV27; D could derive from TRBD1 or TRBD2 (6 bases each). The CDR3 contains 14 residues. Trimming left V 3 bases short and J 2 bases short, with 11 bases between. Germline CDR1 is MNHEY and CDR2 is SMNVEV (reference sequence).

In this sample, this clone turned up a few times. The chain uses TRBV21-1 and TRBJ1-5. TRBV21-1 corresponds to a pseudogene. The CDR3 sequence is 14 residues long. Here the CDR3 reads CASSKLNSGGPQHF. In nucleotides, the CDR3 is TGTGCCAGCAGCAAACTAAATTCCGGCGGGCCCCAGCATTTT.

This clone was observed once. The chain couples TRBV7-3 to TRBJ2-2, with 8 bases identical to TRBD2. This CDR3 has 23 amino acids. Unmatched junction bases numbered 23, after V lost 1 base and J lost 1 base. Germline CDR1 SGHTA, CDR2 FQGTGA. CDR3 sequence: CASSLRRAGGLTPSFRNTGELFF. In DNA form, the CDR3 reads TGTGCCAGCAGCTTAAGAAGGGCGGGGGGATTGACCCCTTCGTTTCGGAACACCGGGGAGCTGTTTTTT.